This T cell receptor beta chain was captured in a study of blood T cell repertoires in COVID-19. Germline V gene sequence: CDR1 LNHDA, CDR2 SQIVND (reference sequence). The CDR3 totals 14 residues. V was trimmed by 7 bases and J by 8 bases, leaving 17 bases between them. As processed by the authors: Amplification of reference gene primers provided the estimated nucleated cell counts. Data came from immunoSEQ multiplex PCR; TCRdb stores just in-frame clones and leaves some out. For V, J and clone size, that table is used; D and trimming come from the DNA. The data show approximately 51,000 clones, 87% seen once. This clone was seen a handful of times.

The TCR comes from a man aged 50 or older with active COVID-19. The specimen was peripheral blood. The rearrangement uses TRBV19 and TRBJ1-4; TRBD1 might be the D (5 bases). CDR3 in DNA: TGTGCCAGTAAGGCCCGCGGGGCCGGCGAAAAACTGTTTTTT. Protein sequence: CASKARGAGEKLFF.